This T cell receptor beta chain was recovered during a study of response to subunit inactivated influenza vaccine. Regarding the study as a whole: The authors suggested that few new T cells are recruited per seasonal influenza vaccination.

This clonotype was counted only a few times. Its target is unknown. The CDR3 has 17 residues. Trimming pared 4 bases from V and 6 bases from J, leaving 24 bases between. Looked up from germline, CDR1 is LGHDT and CDR2 is YNNKEL (reference sequence). MiXCR, run by TCRdb on the RT-PCR reads, gives a single entry per CDR3 protein. This repertoire shows about 580,000 distinct CDR3 sequences, 13% to 15% found once; its top ten account for over 8.5%. Sequencing was performed on PBMCs from blood, taken roughly 13 days after vaccination. The receptor was derived from a man over 45 who received an inactivated influenza vaccine. V gene TRBV3-1 combines with J gene TRBJ1-1; D unclear. CDR3 loop: CASSPSERIISAPEAFF. The CDR3 bases are TGTGCCAGCAGCCCGTCCGAAAGGATAATATCGGCACCTGAAGCTTTCTTT.